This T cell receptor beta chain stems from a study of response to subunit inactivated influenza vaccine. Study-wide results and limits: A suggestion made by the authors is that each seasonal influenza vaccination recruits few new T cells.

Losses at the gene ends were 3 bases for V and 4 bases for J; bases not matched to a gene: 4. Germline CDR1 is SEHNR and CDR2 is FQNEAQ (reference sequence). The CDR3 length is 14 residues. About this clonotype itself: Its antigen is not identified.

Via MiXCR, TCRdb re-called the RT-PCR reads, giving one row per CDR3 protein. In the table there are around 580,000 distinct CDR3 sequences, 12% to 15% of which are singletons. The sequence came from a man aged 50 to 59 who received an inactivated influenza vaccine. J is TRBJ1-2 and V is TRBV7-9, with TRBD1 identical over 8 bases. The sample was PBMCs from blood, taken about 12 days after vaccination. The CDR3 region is CASSFSGTGYGYTF. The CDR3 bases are TGTGCCAGCAGCTTCTCCGGGACAGGCTATGGCTACACCTTC.